The T cell receptor (beta chain) described here comes from a study of blood T cell repertoires in COVID-19. This clone showed up just a few times. This CDR3 region has 17 residues. The V and J ends lost 3 bases and 0 bases, in that order; junction bases with no gene match: 7. Germline CDR1 and CDR2: WNHNN and SYGVQD (reference sequence). Sequencing was performed with immunoSEQ multiplex PCR; in TCRdb, only in-frame clones are kept and a portion is missing. The sample includes approximately 170,000 clones, 65% to 85% of them seen just once. The V and J genes are TRBV10-1 and TRBJ2-1; 8 positions agree with TRBD2. What was sequenced was peripheral blood. This clonotype originated in a man in his 60s with active or convalescent COVID-19. The CDR3 reads CASSEGSGTSSYNEQFF. The CDR3 DNA is TGCGCCAGCAGTGAAGGTAGCGGGACGAGCTCCTACAATGAGCAGTTCTTC.